The 31 T cell receptor beta chains below were found in one sample sequenced in a study of T-cell memory formation after mild COVID-19. Via MiXCR, TCRdb re-called the 5' RACE reads, giving one row per CDR3 protein. The table lists around 310,000 distinct CDR3 sequences, roughly 15% of them singletons. Input material: PBMCs or a T cell subset sorted from them (not recorded which). Source of these receptors: a young man who had mild COVID-19 (a few samples of this study predate the infection). Cell type and time point are not known.

V usage is TRBV12-3 or TRBV12-4 and J usage is TRBJ1-2; TRBD1 might be the D (5 bases). V lost 6 bases, J lost 6 bases, and 23 bases lay in between. This CDR3 contains 16 residues. The CDR3 loop reads CASRQAGIGGIDGYTF. The CDR3 DNA reads as TGTGCCAGCAGACAGGCGGGGATTGGGGGTATTGATGGCTACACCTTC.

The rearrangement uses TRBV5-1 and TRBJ1-1; D unclear. This CDR3 spans 13 amino acids. The germline V gene has CDR1 SGHRS and CDR2 YFSETQ. The V gene lost 0 bases and the J gene lost 5 bases, with 8 bases spanning the gap. The CDR3 spells CASSLDGRTEAFF. The CDR3 DNA sequence: TGCGCCAGCAGCTTGGATGGTCGGACTGAAGCTTTCTTT.

The table lists this clonotype with a few counts. The rearrangement links TRBV4-3 to TRBJ1-2; D perhaps matches TRBD1 (6 bases). Trimming cost V 4 bases and J 7 bases, with 19 bases left between them. The CDR3 covers 15 residues. Germline V gene data show CDR1 as LGHNA and CDR2 as YSLEER. The DNA of the CDR3 is TGCGCCAGCAGCCCCGGTATGACAGGCGGGGGTGGCTACACCTTC. It yields the protein CASSPGMTGGGGYTF.

This clonotype was seen a handful of times. The gene calls are TRBV5-1 and TRBJ1-2; 10 bases agree with TRBD1. The CDR3 is made up of 14 amino acids. The germline V gene encodes CDR1 SGHRS and CDR2 YFSETQ. Trimming took 4 bases from V and 8 from J; bases not matched to a gene: 8. For the CDR3, the DNA is TGCGCCAGCAGCCTTCCTGGGACAGGGGACGGCTACACCTTC. It encodes CASSLPGTGDGYTF.

This clonotype was found a few times. This chain's CDR3 is CASSQTRGITEAFF. The DNA of the CDR3 is TGCGCCAGCAGCCAAACCAGGGGGATCACTGAAGCTTTCTTT. This rearrangement joins TRBV4-3 to TRBJ1-1; TRBD1 matches at 7 bases. CDR1 is LGHNA and CDR2 is YSLEER in the germline V gene. This CDR3 is 14 amino acids long. J gave up 4 bases and V 2 bases, and 4 bases lay outside the gene matches.

V and J are TRBV4-3 and TRBJ1-6; no firm D call. Per the germline V gene, CDR1 is LGHNA and CDR2 is YSLEER. The V and J ends lost 1 base and 8 bases respectively, with 15 bases between them. This CDR3 is 16 amino acids long. In nucleotides, the CDR3 is TGCGCCAGCAGCCAAGGACCCCTCCGGCGTTATTCACCCCTCCACTTT. Its protein product is CASSQGPLRRYSPLHF.

This clonotype was counted a few times. The chain uses TRBV7-8 and TRBJ1-1; maybe TRBD1 (5 bases). Trimming shortened V by 2 bases and J by 5 bases, and 12 bases separated the two germline ends. There are 14 residues in the CDR3. CDR1 and CDR2 from the germline V gene are SGHVS and FQNEAQ. The CDR3 is CASSLRGGETEAFF. The DNA for the CDR3 is TGTGCCAGCAGCTTACGGGGGGGAGAGACTGAAGCTTTCTTT.

V usage is TRBV6-1 and J usage is TRBJ1-2; 8 bases are a match to TRBD1. CDR1 is MNHNS and CDR2 is SASEGT in the germline V gene. The CDR3 consists of 14 residues. Trimming took 6 bases from V and 8 from J; bases not matched to a gene: 11. The CDR3: CASRGLGQGGGYTF. The DNA of the CDR3 is TGTGCCAGCAGGGGCCTTGGACAGGGAGGCGGCTACACCTTC.

This sequence joins TRBV19 and TRBJ2-4; D might be TRBD1 (6 bases). The CDR3 is made up of 12 amino acids. V lost 10 bases and J lost 9, with 16 bases in between. Germline V gene lookup returns CDR1 LNHDA and CDR2 SQIVND (reference sequence). This CDR3 is CATKEDSPIQYF. Written as DNA, the CDR3 is TGTGCCACCAAAGAGGACAGTCCCATTCAGTACTTC.

This clonotype has just a few counts. This sequence joins TRBV25-1 and TRBJ2-5; D remains ambiguous. The CDR3 is 13 amino acids. Looked up from germline, CDR1 is MGHDK and CDR2 is SYGVNS. V lost 4 bases, J lost 4 bases, and 10 bases lay in between. This chain's CDR3 is CASSASASETQYF. CDR3 nucleotides: TGTGCCAGCAGTGCGTCAGCGTCAGAGACCCAGTACTTC.

The rearrangement joins TRBV11-2 to TRBJ2-1; 11 nucleotides line up with TRBD2. This CDR3 comprises 16 residues. V lost 1 base to trimming and J lost 4 bases; unmatched junction nucleotides: 3. CDR1 is SGHAT and CDR2 is FQNNGV in the germline V gene. DNA of the CDR3: TGTGCCAGCAGCTTAGTCCCTAGCGGGAGGTACAATGAGCAGTTCTTC. Residues: CASSLVPSGRYNEQFF.

Ten or more counts support this clonotype. CDR3: CASSQAGGLDTQYF. The CDR3 bases are TGCGCCAGCAGCCAAGCGGGGGGATTAGATACGCAGTATTTT. The J gene is TRBJ2-3, the V gene TRBV4-1, with 7 bases lining up with TRBD2. Germline V CDR1 and CDR2: MGHRA, YSYEKL. The CDR3 is 14 residues long. J lost 5 bases, V lost 1 base, and 3 bases had no gene match.

This clonotype has ten or more counts. This chain joins TRBV27 and TRBJ2-7; TRBD1 matches at 9 bases. Germline-derived CDR1 and CDR2 are MNHEY and SMNVEV (reference sequence). Trimming removed 3 bases from V and 9 bases from J; junction bases left unmatched: 9. The CDR3 runs 14 residues. DNA for the CDR3: TGTGCCAGCAGTTTCACCGGGACAGGGATAAGGCAGTACTTC. The encoded protein is CASSFTGTGIRQYF.

The V call is TRBV20-1, the J call TRBJ2-1, with TRBD2 as a possible D gene (6 bases). V lost 4 bases and J lost 2, with 12 bases in between. Germline V gene sequence: CDR1 DFQATT, CDR2 SNEGSKA (reference sequence). This CDR3 is built from 14 residues. DNA for the CDR3: TGCAGTGCTACGCTAAGCGGGCCCTACAATGAGCAGTTCTTC. Amino acid sequence: CSATLSGPYNEQFF.

V and J are TRBV5-1 and TRBJ2-7; D ambiguous. Germline V lookup: CDR1 SGHRS, CDR2 YFSETQ. The V end was cut by 0 bases, the J end by 4 bases, with 11 bases between. This CDR3 has 14 residues. CDR3 residues: CASSLVPVPYEQYF. In nucleotides, the CDR3 is TGCGCCAGCAGCTTGGTACCAGTGCCATACGAGCAGTACTTC.

The chain joins TRBV3-1 to TRBJ1-2, with TRBD1 identical over 10 bases. Germline CDR1 is LGHDT and CDR2 is YNNKEL (reference sequence). V shed 4 bases and J 3 bases; nucleotides not matched to a gene: 8. The CDR3 sequence is 16 residues long. This CDR3 reads CASSRGTGVRHYGYTF. The CDR3 DNA reads TGTGCCAGCAGCCGCGGGACAGGGGTCCGGCACTATGGCTACACCTTC.

The genes are TRBV30 and TRBJ1-6; D not resolved. The CDR3 length is 14 residues. Trimming left V 3 bases short and J 10 bases short, with 16 bases between. Germline CDR1 and CDR2: GTSNPN and SVGIG (reference sequence). CDR3 protein: CAWRAGVAWSPLHF. CDR3 coding DNA: TGTGCCTGGAGAGCCGGGGTCGCTTGGTCACCCCTCCACTTT.

This clonotype occurred a few times. The rearrangement joins TRBV12-3 or TRBV12-4 to TRBJ1-6; 7 nucleotides line up with TRBD1. The CDR3 loop spans 15 amino acids. V was pared by 5 bases and J by 10 bases, with 11 bases of the junction left unmatched. CDR3 nucleotide sequence: TGTGCCAGCAGTCCCCGGACAGGCAGGGAATCACCCCTCCACTTT. Translated, it gives CASSPRTGRESPLHF.

A few counts support this clonotype. The gene calls are TRBV7-8 and TRBJ1-1; a weak D match, TRBD1 (6 bases). The germline V gene encodes CDR1 SGHVS and CDR2 FQNEAQ. V dropped 2 bases and J dropped 3 bases, with 10 bases sitting between them. This CDR3 has 14 residues. The CDR3 here is CASSLWAGDTEAFF. The CDR3 DNA reads TGTGCCAGCAGCTTATGGGCAGGGGACACTGAAGCTTTCTTT.

The chain links TRBV29-1 to TRBJ2-2, with 7 bases lining up with TRBD1. The germline V gene encodes CDR1 SQVTM and CDR2 ANQGSEA. Unmatched junction bases numbered 6, after V lost 6 bases and J lost 2 bases. The CDR3 has 14 amino acids. The CDR3 loop reads CSVITGVNTGELFF. In DNA form, the CDR3 reads TGCAGCGTCATCACAGGGGTTAACACCGGGGAGCTGTTTTTT.

The chain carries TRBV15 and TRBJ2-3; D gene uncertain. This CDR3 is built from 15 residues. Germline CDR1 reads LNHNV; CDR2 reads YYDKDF (reference sequence). V lost 3 bases and J 0 bases, leaving 10 bases between the germline ends. The CDR3 region has the DNA TGTGCCACCAGCAGTATCACCCGAAGCACAGATACGCAGTATTTT. It codes for CATSSITRSTDTQYF.

This clonotype was counted between two and nine times. This chain uses TRBV15 with TRBJ2-5; possibly TRBD1 for D (5 bases). Germline lookup yields CDR1 LNHNV and CDR2 YYDKDF (reference sequence). V lost 0 bases to trimming and J lost 5 bases, with 13 bases between them. The CDR3 has 15 residues. DNA of the CDR3: TGTGCCACCAGCAGAGACAGGGCGGTAGGGGAGACCCAGTACTTC. As protein: CATSRDRAVGETQYF.

This clonotype has at least ten counts. V gene TRBV7-2 combines with J gene TRBJ2-1, with TRBD2 matching over 8 bases. CDR3 length: 14 amino acids. With 3 bases clipped from V and 6 bases from J, the junction kept 4 bases outside the gene matches. From germline, CDR1 is SGHTA and CDR2 FQGNSA. This chain's CDR3 is CASSLERGLNEQFF. DNA for the CDR3: TGTGCCAGCAGCTTGGAGCGGGGGCTCAATGAGCAGTTCTTC. The full variable domain, completed using reference TRBV7-2 and TRBJ2-1, is GAGVSQSPSNKVTEKGKDVELRCDPISGHTALYWYRQSLGQGLEFLIYFQGNSAPDKSGLPSDRFSAERTGGSVSTLTIQRTQQEDSAVYLCASSLERGLNEQFFGPGTRLTVL.

This chain connects TRBV7-9 to TRBJ1-4; D is unclear. Trimming removed 4 bases at V and 0 bases at J, with 27 bases between. The length of the CDR3 is 21 residues. Germline V CDR1 and CDR2: SEHNR, FQNEAQ (reference sequence). The CDR3 coding sequence is TGTGCCAGCAGCTCGCCGCCCCCCGCTCCAATGCAGGCTGCAACTAATGAAAAACTGTTTTTT. It specifies CASSSPPPAPMQAATNEKLFF.

This chain connects TRBV7-6 to TRBJ2-3, with TRBD1 identical over 7 bases. The length of the CDR3 is 16 residues. Trimming cost V 2 bases and J 4 bases; bases outside gene matches: 9. Germline-derived CDR1 and CDR2 are SGHVS and FNYEAQ. This chain's CDR3 is CASSLSTGITSDTQYF. CDR3 sequence (DNA): TGTGCCAGCAGCTTATCGACAGGGATTACGTCAGATACGCAGTATTTT.

The rearrangement uses TRBV7-9 and TRBJ1-5, with D possibly TRBD1 on 6 matching bases. Germline assignment: CDR1 SEHNR and CDR2 FQNEAQ (reference sequence). V was trimmed by 5 bases and J by 1 base, leaving 12 bases between them. There are 15 residues in the CDR3. The CDR3 is CASSLDSLSNQPQHF. The CDR3 region has the DNA TGTGCCAGCAGCCTGGACAGCTTAAGCAATCAGCCCCAGCATTTT.

The chain uses TRBV7-6 and TRBJ2-7; D may be TRBD1 (6 bases). V dropped 0 bases and J dropped 2 bases, with 14 bases sitting between them. Germline CDR1 reads SGHVS; CDR2 reads FNYEAQ. The CDR3 has 16 residues. The CDR3 DNA reads TGTGCCAGCAGCTTAGCGGTCGGCAACAGGGCCTACGAGCAGTACGTC. This codes for CASSLAVGNRAYEQYV.

This clonotype has only a few counts. The V gene is TRBV6-5, the J gene TRBJ2-7, with a weak D call TRBD1 (6 bases). CDR1 and CDR2 (germline): MNHEY, SVGAGI. This CDR3 contains 13 residues. Between the trimmed V and J ends, which lost 5 bases and 6 bases, there was a span of 14 bases. The CDR3 bases are TGTGCCAGCAGTCTACAGGGTTCGGGCGAGCAGTACTTC. This translates into CASSLQGSGEQYF.

The V call is TRBV7-9, the J call TRBJ2-5; maybe TRBD2 (5 bases). Looked up from germline, CDR1 is SEHNR and CDR2 is FQNEAQ (reference sequence). This CDR3 is 13 amino acids long. The ends were cut back, 4 bases at V and 0 bases at J, with 6 bases in the middle. CDR3 in amino acids: CASSWRNQETQYF. The CDR3 coding sequence is TGTGCCAGCAGCTGGAGGAACCAAGAGACCCAGTACTTC.

The chain combines TRBV28 with TRBJ1-1, with D possibly matching TRBD1 (5 bases). The V gene lost 6 bases and the J gene lost 1 base, with 18 bases spanning the gap. This CDR3 is built from 16 residues. Germline V gene lookup returns CDR1 MDHEN and CDR2 SYDVKM. In DNA form, the CDR3 reads TGTGCCAGCAGCCCCCCCACAGGCAATGGGAACACTGAAGCTTTCTTT. Protein: CASSPPTGNGNTEAFF.

This clonotype was detected only a few times. The chain joins TRBV30 to TRBJ1-5, with D maybe TRBD1 (6 bases). Germline values: CDR1 GTSNPN, CDR2 SVGIG (reference sequence). This CDR3 has 15 residues. The V end was cut by 0 bases, the J end by 1 base, with 10 bases between. The CDR3 here is CAWSVPGASNQPQHF. The CDR3 DNA reads as TGTGCCTGGAGTGTGCCGGGGGCCAGCAATCAGCCCCAGCATTTT.